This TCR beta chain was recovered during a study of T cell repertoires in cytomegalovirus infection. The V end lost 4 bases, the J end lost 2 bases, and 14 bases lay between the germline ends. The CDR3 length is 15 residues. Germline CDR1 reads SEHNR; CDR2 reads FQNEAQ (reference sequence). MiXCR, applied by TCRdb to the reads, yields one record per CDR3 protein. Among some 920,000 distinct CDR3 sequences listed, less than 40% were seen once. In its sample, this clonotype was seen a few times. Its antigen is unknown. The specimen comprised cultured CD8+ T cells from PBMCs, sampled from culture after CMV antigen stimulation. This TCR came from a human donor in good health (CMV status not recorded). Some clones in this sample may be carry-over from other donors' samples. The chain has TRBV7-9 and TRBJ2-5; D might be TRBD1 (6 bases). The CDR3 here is CASSSWTALQETQYF. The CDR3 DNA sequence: TGTGCCAGCAGCTCGTGGACAGCCTTGCAAGAGACCCAGTACTTC.